This TCR beta chain was obtained from a study of blood T cell repertoires in COVID-19. Original analysis: Amplified reference gene primers provided the basis for estimating nucleated cell counts. Assay: immunoSEQ multiplex PCR; the TCRdb copy retains only in-frame clones and omits some. The V and J calls and clone size are taken from that table; D and trimming were inferred from the DNA. The sample yields some 160,000 clones, approximately 87% seen once. Trimming cost V 4 bases and J 3 bases, with 13 bases left between them. Germline V CDR1 and CDR2: MNHEY, SVGEGT. CDR3 length: 15 amino acids. The sequenced sample was PBMCs or T cells enriched from blood (not recorded which). This TCR came from a woman aged 50 to 60 who had recovered from COVID-19. The chain uses TRBV6-2 or TRBV6-3 and TRBJ1-5; a possible D gene is TRBD1 (6 bases). CDR3 residues: CASSFPTGNNQPQHF. The CDR3 DNA reads as TGTGCCAGCAGTTTTCCCACAGGGAACAATCAGCCCCAGCATTTT.